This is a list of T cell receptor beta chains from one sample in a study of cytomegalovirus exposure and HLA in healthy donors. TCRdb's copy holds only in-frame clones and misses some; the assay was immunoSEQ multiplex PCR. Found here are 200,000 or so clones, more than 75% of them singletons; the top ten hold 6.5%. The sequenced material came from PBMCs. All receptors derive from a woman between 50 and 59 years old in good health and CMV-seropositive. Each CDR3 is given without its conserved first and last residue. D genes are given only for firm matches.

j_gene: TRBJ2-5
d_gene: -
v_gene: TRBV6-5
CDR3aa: ASSRTVRETQY

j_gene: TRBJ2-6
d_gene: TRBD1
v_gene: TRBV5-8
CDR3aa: ASSSLTGAGANVLT

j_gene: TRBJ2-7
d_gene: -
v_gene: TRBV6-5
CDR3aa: ASSYAPGGSYEQY

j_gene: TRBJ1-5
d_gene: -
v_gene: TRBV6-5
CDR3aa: ASSSGFDQPQH

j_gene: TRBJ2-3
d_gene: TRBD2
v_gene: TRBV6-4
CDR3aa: ASSLLAGGPDTQY

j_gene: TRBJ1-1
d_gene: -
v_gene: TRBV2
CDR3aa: ASSPQGGGTEAF

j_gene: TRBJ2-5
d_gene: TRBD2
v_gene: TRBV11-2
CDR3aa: ASSLGGLAGFQETQY

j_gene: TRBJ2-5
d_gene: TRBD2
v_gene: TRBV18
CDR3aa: ASSGLAVPQETQY

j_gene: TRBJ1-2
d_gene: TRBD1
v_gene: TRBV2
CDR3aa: ASRTGVTVYGYT

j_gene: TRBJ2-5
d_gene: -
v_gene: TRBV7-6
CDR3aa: ANSLGTEETQY

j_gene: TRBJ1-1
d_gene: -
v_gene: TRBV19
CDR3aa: ATSLGGFQTEAF

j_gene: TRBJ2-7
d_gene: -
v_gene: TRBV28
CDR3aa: ASSPRTGMDYEQY

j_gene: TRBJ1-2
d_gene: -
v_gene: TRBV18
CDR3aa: ASSPSPGQTNYGYT

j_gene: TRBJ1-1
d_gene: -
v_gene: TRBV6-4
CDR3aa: ASRSDRNTEAF

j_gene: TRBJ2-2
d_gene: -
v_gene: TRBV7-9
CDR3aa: ASSLDSLTGELF

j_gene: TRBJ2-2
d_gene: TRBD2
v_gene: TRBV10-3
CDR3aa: AIRGGDGSAGELF

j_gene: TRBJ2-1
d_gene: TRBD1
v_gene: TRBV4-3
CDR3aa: ASSQVARGFSEQF

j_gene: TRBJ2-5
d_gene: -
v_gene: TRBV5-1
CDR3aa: ASSSQGEETQY

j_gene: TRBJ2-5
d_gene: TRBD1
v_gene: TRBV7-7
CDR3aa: ASSLAEDRVETQY

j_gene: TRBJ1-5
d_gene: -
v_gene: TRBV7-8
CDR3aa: ASSLTTSNQPQH

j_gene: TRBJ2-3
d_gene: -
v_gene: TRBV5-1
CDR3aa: ASSFAGSTDTQY

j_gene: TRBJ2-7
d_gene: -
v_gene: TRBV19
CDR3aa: ASTPIPPPQGLSYEQY

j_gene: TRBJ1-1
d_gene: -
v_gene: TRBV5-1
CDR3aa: ASSMMEGLNTEAF

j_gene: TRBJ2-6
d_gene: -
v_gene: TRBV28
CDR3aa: ASRGGQYFSGANVLT

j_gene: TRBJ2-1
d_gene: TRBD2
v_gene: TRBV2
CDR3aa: ASRELAGGPASYNEQF

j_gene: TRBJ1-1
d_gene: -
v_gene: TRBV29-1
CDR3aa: SVGGQEPAF

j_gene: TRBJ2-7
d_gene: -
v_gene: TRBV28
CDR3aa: ASSIPTGDYEQY

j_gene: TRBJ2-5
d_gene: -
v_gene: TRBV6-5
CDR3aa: ASSYLGTKETQY

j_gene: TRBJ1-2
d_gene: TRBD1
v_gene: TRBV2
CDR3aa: ASSLGQGWGYT

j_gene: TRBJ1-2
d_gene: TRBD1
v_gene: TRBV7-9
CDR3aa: ASSSRDSNYGYT

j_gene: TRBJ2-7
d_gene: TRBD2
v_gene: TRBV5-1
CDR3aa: ASSREASYEQY

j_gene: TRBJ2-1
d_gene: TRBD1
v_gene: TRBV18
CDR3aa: ASSHGQGTVGEQF

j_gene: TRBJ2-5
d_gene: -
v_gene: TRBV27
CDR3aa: ASRAWGHQETQY

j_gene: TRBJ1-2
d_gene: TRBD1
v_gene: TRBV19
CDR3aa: ASSIPLAQGGVYGYT

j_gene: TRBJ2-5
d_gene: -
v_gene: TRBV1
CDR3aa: TSSRTSGGPGYQETQY

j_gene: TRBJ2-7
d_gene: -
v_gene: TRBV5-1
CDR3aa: ASSSGNPTYEQY

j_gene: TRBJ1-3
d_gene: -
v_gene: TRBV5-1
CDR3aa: ASSLDPAGRNTIY

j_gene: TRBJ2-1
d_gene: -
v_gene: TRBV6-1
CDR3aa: ASSEELRNEQF

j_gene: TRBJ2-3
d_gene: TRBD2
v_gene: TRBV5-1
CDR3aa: ASSLAEGGGVTDTQY